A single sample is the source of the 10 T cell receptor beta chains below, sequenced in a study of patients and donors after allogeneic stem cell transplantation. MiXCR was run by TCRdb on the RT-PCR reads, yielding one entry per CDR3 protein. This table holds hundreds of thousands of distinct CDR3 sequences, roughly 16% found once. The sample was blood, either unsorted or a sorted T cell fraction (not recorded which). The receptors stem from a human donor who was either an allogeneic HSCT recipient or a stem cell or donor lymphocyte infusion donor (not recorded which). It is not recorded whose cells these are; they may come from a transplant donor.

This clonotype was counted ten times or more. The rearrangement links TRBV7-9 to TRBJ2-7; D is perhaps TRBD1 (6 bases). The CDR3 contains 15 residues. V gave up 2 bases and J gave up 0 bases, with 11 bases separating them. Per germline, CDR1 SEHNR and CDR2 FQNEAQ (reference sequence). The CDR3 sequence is CASSLQGTVSYEQYF. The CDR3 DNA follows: TGTGCCAGCAGCTTACAGGGGACGGTCTCCTACGAGCAGTACTTC. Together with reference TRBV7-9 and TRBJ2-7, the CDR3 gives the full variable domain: DTGVSQNPRHKITKRGQNVTFRCDPISEHNRLYWYRQTLGQGPEFLTYFQNEAQLEKSRLLSDRFSAERPKGSFSTLEIQRTEQGDSAMYLCASSLQGTVSYEQYFGPGTRLTVT.

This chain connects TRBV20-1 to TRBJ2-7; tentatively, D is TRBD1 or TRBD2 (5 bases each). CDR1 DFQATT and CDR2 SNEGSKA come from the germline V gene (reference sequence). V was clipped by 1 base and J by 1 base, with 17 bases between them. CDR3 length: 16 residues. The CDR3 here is CSARAGVGASSYEQYF. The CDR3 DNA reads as TGCAGTGCTAGAGCCGGCGTCGGGGCTTCATCCTACGAGCAGTACTTC.

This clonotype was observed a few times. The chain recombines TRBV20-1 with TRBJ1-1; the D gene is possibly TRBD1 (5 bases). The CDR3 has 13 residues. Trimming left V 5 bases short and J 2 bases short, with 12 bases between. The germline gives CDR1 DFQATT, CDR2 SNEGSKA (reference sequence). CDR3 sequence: CSAWVRGNTEAFF. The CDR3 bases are TGCAGTGCTTGGGTGAGGGGAAACACTGAAGCTTTCTTT.

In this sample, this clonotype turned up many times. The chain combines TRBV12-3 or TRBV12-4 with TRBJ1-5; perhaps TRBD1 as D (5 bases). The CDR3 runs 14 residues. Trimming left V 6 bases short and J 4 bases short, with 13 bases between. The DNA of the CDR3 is TGTGCCAGCAGACCCCGGGGGGGGAATCAGCCCCAGCATTTT. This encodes CASRPRGGNQPQHF.

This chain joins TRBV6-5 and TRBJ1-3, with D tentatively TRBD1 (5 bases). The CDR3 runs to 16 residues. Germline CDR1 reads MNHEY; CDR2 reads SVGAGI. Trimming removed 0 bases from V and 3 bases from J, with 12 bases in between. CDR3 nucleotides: TGTGCCAGCAGTTACTCGCGTGGGGGTAGTGGAAACACCATATATTTT. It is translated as CASSYSRGGSGNTIYF.

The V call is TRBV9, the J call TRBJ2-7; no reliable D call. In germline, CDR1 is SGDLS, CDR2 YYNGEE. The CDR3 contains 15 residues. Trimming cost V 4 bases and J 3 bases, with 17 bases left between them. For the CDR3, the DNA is TGTGCCAGCAGCCCGAACTCCCGGACCCGCTACGAGCAGTACTTC. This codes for CASSPNSRTRYEQYF.

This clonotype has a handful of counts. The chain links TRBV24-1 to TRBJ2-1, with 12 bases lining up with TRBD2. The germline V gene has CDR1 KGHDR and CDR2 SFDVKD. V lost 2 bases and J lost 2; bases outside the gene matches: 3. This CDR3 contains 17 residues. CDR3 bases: TGTGCCACCAGTGATTCGGGACTAGCGGGCACCTACAATGAGCAGTTCTTC. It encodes CATSDSGLAGTYNEQFF.

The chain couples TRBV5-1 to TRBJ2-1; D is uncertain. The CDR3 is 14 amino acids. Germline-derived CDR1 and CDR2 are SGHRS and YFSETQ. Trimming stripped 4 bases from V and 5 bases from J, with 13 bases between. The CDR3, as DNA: TGCGCCAGCAGCCTTAGCCGGAGTAACAATGAGCAGTTCTTC. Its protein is CASSLSRSNNEQFF.

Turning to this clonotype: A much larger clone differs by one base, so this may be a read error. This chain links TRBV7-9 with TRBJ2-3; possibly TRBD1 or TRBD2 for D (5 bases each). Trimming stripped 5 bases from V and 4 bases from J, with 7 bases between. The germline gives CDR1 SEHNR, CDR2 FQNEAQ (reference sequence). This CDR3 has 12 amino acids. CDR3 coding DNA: TGTGCCAGCAGCCGGGGCCCAGATACGCAGTATTTT. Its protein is CASSRGPDTQYF.

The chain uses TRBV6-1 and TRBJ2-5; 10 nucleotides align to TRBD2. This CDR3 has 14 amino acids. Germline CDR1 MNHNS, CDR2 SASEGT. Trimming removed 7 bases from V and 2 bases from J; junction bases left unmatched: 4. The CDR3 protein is CASTRSGRQETQYF. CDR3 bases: TGTGCCAGCACCCGTAGCGGGAGGCAAGAGACCCAGTACTTC.